One and the same sample provided the 20 T cell receptor beta chains below, sequenced in a study of identifying expanded T cells in peripheral blood. Profiling relied on immunoSEQ multiplex PCR, and the TCRdb table lists in-frame clones only, not all of them. The sample yields 75,000 to 90,000 clones, about 87% seen once. The sample taken for sequencing was blood. These TCRs come from a person aged 18-70 years in good health.

J is TRBJ2-2 and V is TRBV9; no clear D. There are 15 residues in the CDR3. V lost 1 base to trimming and J lost 2 bases, with 9 bases between them. The germline V gene has CDR1 SGDLS and CDR2 YYNGEE. The CDR3 DNA is TGTGCCAGCAGCGTAACAAGAATTAACACCGGGGAGCTGTTTTTT. Residues: CASSVTRINTGELFF.

The chain recombines TRBV4-2 with TRBJ2-1; the D is unclear. CDR3 length: 15 residues. Deletions cut 0 bases from V and 1 base from J, with 7 bases between. Germline lookup yields CDR1 LGHNA and CDR2 YNFKEQ. This chain's CDR3 is CASSQDWVSYNEQFF. The CDR3 region has the DNA TGTGCCAGCAGCCAAGATTGGGTTTCCTACAATGAGCAGTTCTTC.

The chain has TRBV5-6 and TRBJ2-7; TRBD1 agrees at 10 bases. V was clipped by 3 bases and J by 6 bases; unmatched bases: 9. The V gene's germline CDR1 is SGHDT and CDR2 YYEEEE. The CDR3 length is 15 residues. CDR3 loop: CASSYRDRGFIEQYF. The CDR3 bases are TGTGCCAGCAGCTACCGGGACAGGGGTTTCATCGAGCAGTACTTC.

This chain connects TRBV7-3 to TRBJ2-3, with 9 bases that match TRBD1. The V gene's germline CDR1 is SGHTA and CDR2 FQGTGA. With V trimmed by 5 bases and J by 6 bases, 9 bases remained unmatched. This CDR3 comprises 15 residues. CDR3 region: CASSQLGQGMDTQYF. The CDR3 DNA sequence: TGTGCCAGCAGCCAGCTGGGACAGGGAATGGATACGCAGTATTTT.

Note on this clone: Different DNA sequences within this sample yield the same CDR3. The chain recombines TRBV2 with TRBJ1-1; a possible D gene is TRBD1 (5 bases). V dropped 4 bases and J dropped 5 bases, with 14 bases sitting between them. Germline V lookup: CDR1 SNHLY, CDR2 FYNNEI. The CDR3 is 14 amino acids. For the CDR3, the DNA is TGTGCCAGCAGTGTTGAGGGGAGGAGGACTGAAGCTTTCTTT. As protein: CASSVEGRRTEAFF.

This chain links TRBV2 with TRBJ1-4; D possibly corresponds to TRBD1 (5 bases). The CDR3 is 14 residues long. Trimming took off 8 bases at V and 3 bases at J, with 13 bases between the two ends. Germline assignment: CDR1 SNHLY and CDR2 FYNNEI. CDR3 sequence reads: CASGRDRPNEKLFF. Here the CDR3 DNA reads TGTGCCAGCGGAAGGGACCGCCCTAATGAAAAACTGTTTTTT.

The gene calls are TRBV27 and TRBJ1-1; no firm D call. The germline V gene has CDR1 MNHEY and CDR2 SMNVEV (reference sequence). CDR3 length equals 14 residues. Trimming took off 4 bases at V and 1 base at J, with 10 bases between the two ends. The CDR3 DNA follows: TGTGCCAGCAGTTCACCCGACCGGAACACTGAAGCTTTCTTT. This translates into CASSSPDRNTEAFF.

V and J are TRBV7-2 and TRBJ2-3; 9 bases are a match to TRBD1. The CDR3 has 16 residues. In germline, CDR1 is SGHTA, CDR2 FQGNSA. Trimming at V came to 1 base and at J to 4 bases, leaving 6 bases not matched to a gene. CDR3 sequence (DNA): TGTGCCAGCAGCTTAGTAGGGGGGACAGGGTCAGATACGCAGTATTTT. It translates to CASSLVGGTGSDTQYF.

This sequence joins TRBV7-9 and TRBJ2-7; no clear D gene. The end of the DNA aligns better with TRBJ2-5, so the J call may be wrong. Germline CDR1 reads SEHNR; CDR2 reads FQNEAQ (reference sequence). The CDR3 consists of 14 residues. CDR3 sequence (DNA): TGTGCCAGCAGCCTAAGTTCTCTCTCAGGGACCCAGTACTTC. Encoded protein: CASSLSSLSGTQYF.

The chain combines TRBV2 with TRBJ1-5; D unclear. Trimming removed 10 bases at V and 0 bases at J, with 7 bases between. The germline V gene encodes CDR1 SNHLY and CDR2 FYNNEI. CDR3 size: 12 residues. The CDR3: CAISYSNQPQHF. The CDR3 DNA follows: TGTGCCATATCCTATAGCAATCAGCCCCAGCATTTT.

The J gene is TRBJ2-1, the V gene TRBV7-9; D might be TRBD1 or TRBD2, each matching 7 bases. The ends were cut back, 5 bases at V and 7 bases at J, with 21 bases in the middle. This CDR3 region has 16 residues. Germline loops: CDR1 SEHNR, CDR2 FQNEAQ (reference sequence). This CDR3 is CASSGRGQREINEQFF. The CDR3 DNA reads as TGTGCCAGCAGCGGTAGGGGACAGCGGGAAATAAATGAGCAGTTCTTC.

This chain joins TRBV27 and TRBJ2-7; TRBD2 matches 11 bases. Per germline, CDR1 MNHEY and CDR2 SMNVEV (reference sequence). This CDR3 is 15 amino acids long. Trimming took 4 bases from V and 4 from J; bases not matched to a gene: 6. The CDR3 loop is CASSSGTSGSYEQYF. CDR3 sequence (DNA): TGTGCCAGCAGTTCCGGGACTAGCGGCAGTTACGAGCAGTACTTC.

The chain joins TRBV11-3 to TRBJ2-1; 7 nucleotides line up with TRBD2. The CDR3 spans 15 residues. CDR1 and CDR2 (germline): SGHNT, YENEEA. V shed 2 bases, J shed 3 bases, and the junction held 4 bases outside the gene matches. CDR3 nucleotide sequence: TGTGCCAGCAGCTTACCGGGAGGAGGCTACAATGAGCAGTTCTTC. Translation: CASSLPGGGYNEQFF. The whole variable domain, filled in from reference TRBV11-3 and TRBJ2-1, reads EAGVVQSPRYKIIEKKQPVAFWCNPISGHNTLYWYLQNLGQGPELLIRYENEEAVDDSQLPKDRFSAERLKGVDSTLKIQPAELGDSAVYLCASSLPGGGYNEQFFGPGTRLTVL.

The CDR3 bases are TGTGCCAGTACAAACGATCTGGGGAGCAGGGCTGGAAACACCATATATTTT. It translates to CASTNDLGSRAGNTIYF. The gene calls are TRBV19 and TRBJ1-3; weak D call: TRBD1 (5 bases). From germline, CDR1 is LNHDA and CDR2 SQIVND (reference sequence). This CDR3 has 17 residues. The V and J ends lost 7 bases and 2 bases respectively, with 21 bases between them.

The chain is built from TRBV27 and TRBJ1-1; no firm D call. This CDR3 spans 15 amino acids. CDR1 and CDR2 (germline): MNHEY, SMNVEV (reference sequence). Trimming stripped 2 bases from V and 7 bases from J, with 17 bases between. The CDR3, as DNA: TGTGCCAGCAGTTTAAGAGCAAACCTTGGAAGTGAAGCTTTCTTT. Translated: CASSLRANLGSEAFF.

The V and J genes are TRBV5-6 and TRBJ2-3, with TRBD2 identical over 7 bases. The CDR3 totals 14 residues. The J segment lost 4 bases and the V segment lost 4 bases, leaving 6 bases of the junction unmatched. Germline CDR1 is SGHDT and CDR2 is YYEEEE. Written as DNA, the CDR3 is TGTGCCAGCAGCGACCGACTAGCTCCAGATACGCAGTATTTT. Its translation: CASSDRLAPDTQYF.

The chain joins TRBV30 to TRBJ1-6; D is unresolved. The CDR3 has 16 residues. Germline loops: CDR1 GTSNPN, CDR2 SVGIG (reference sequence). The V end was cut by 4 bases, the J end by 0 bases, with 13 bases between. The CDR3 DNA is TGTGCCTGGAACCTCAGGTCTTACTCCTATAATTCACCCCTCCACTTT. Translation: CAWNLRSYSYNSPLHF.

The chain joins TRBV5-6 to TRBJ2-3; no reliable D call. Per the germline V gene, CDR1 is SGHDT and CDR2 is YYEEEE. Between the trimmed V and J ends, which lost 0 bases and 4 bases, there was a span of 9 bases. The length of the CDR3 is 14 residues. For the CDR3, the DNA is TGTGCCAGCAGCTTGGTCGGACGGCCAGATACGCAGTATTTT. It encodes CASSLVGRPDTQYF.

The chain has TRBV7-2 and TRBJ1-1, with 7 nucleotides matching TRBD1. CDR3 length: 14 residues. CDR1 and CDR2 from the germline V gene are SGHTA and FQGNSA. With V trimmed by 3 bases and J by 2 bases, 3 bases remained unmatched. The CDR3 DNA sequence: TGTGCCAGCAGCTTTTACAGGGGTAACACTGAAGCTTTCTTT. Encoded protein: CASSFYRGNTEAFF.

The gene calls are TRBV29-1 and TRBJ1-1; D ambiguous. Trimming took 3 bases from V and 2 from J, leaving 10 bases between them. The CDR3 totals 13 residues. The germline CDR1 and CDR2 sequences are SQVTM and ANQGSEA. CDR3 residues: CSVERHPNTEAFF. The CDR3 bases are TGCAGCGTTGAGCGACACCCAAACACTGAAGCTTTCTTT.